This T cell receptor beta chain was sequenced for a study of sequential checkpoint blockade in melanoma. This clone was found once. The repertoire was sequenced with immunoSEQ multiplex PCR; TCRdb's copy has only in-frame clones and lacks some. The sample contains some 17,000 clones, about two thirds of which appear only once. As for treatment: randomized to nivolumab then ipilimumab (arm A) or the reverse (arm B). DNA-damaging chemotherapy had not been given to any patient beforehand. Germline V gives CDR1 KGHSH, CDR2 LQKENI. The junction had 10 bases not matched to a gene; V was cut back by 2 bases and J by 0 bases. This CDR3 is built from 18 residues.

This TCR derives from a human donor with melanoma. The sample consisted of CD8+ T cells sorted from blood (inferred from file names), taken from a patient given nivolumab and ipilimumab in sequence. The rearrangement uses TRBV18 and TRBJ2-1; 7 bases are shared with TRBD2. This chain's CDR3 is CASSPYLGRPSSYNEQFF. The CDR3 nucleotides read TGTGCCAGCTCACCATATCTCGGGAGGCCGAGCTCCTACAATGAGCAGTTCTTC.